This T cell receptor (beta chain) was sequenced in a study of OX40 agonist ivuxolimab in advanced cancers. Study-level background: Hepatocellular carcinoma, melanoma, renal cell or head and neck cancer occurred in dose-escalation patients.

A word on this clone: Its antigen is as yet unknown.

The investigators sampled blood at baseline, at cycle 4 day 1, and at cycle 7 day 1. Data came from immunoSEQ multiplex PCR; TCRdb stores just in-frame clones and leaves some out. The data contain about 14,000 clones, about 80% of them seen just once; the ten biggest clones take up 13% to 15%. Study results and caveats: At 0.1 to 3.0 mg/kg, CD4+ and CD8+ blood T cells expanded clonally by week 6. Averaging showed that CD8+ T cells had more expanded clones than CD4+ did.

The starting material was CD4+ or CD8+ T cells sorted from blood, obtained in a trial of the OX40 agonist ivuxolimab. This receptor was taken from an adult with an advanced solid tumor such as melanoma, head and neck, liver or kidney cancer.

CDR3 coding DNA: TGTGCCAGCAGCGCTTCTAGCGCCAATGAGCAGTTCTTC. Translated: CASSASSANEQFF. This chain connects TRBV7-2 to TRBJ2-1; TRBD2 is a possible D gene (6 bases). The CDR3 has 13 residues. V gave up 5 bases and J gave up 6 bases, with 11 bases separating them. Germline V lookup: CDR1 SGHTA, CDR2 FQGNSA.